The text below deals with one TCR beta chain. The antigen is undetermined. V was trimmed by 2 bases and J by 2 bases, leaving 9 bases between them. The CDR3 has 13 residues. Germline V gene lookup returns CDR1 GTSNPN and CDR2 SVGIG (reference sequence). The study reverse transcribed the entire isolated RNA, so it sequenced expressed TCRB transcripts. Profiled with immunoSEQ multiplex PCR; TCRdb holds only in-frame clones, not every one. The profile covers roughly 730,000 clones, with 13% appearing a single time and less than 0.025% taken by the ten largest. These data come from a study of beta chain features in type 1 diabetes. Regarding the study as a whole: Patients with Type 1 diabetes showed moderately but significantly shorter TCRB CDR3s in all four CD4+ subsets.

The TCR comes from a man between 18 and 35 years old with type 1 diabetes. The V call is TRBV30, the J call TRBJ1-2; D is uncertain. The specimen was naive CD4+ T cells from blood. CDR3 coding DNA: TGTGCCTGGAGTACCTTGGCCAACTATGGCTACACCTTC. Protein: CAWSTLANYGYTF.